The following is a T cell receptor (beta chain) sequence with its context. This record comes from a study of blood T cell repertoires in COVID-19. In the study overall: Collection of acute and convalescent COVID-19 samples took place in the United States, Italy and Spain. The analysed material was cDNA or gDNA that came from T cells, B-cell-depleted T cells, or PBMCs.

The V end lost 5 bases, the J end lost 0 bases, and 8 bases lay between the germline ends. The CDR3 is made up of 14 amino acids. Germline V gene sequence: CDR1 SEHNR, CDR2 FQNEAQ (reference sequence). Per the authors' pipeline: Scientists estimated how many nucleated cells there were by amplifying reference gene primers. Profiled with immunoSEQ multiplex PCR; TCRdb holds only in-frame clones, not every one. V, J and clone size derive from that table, while D and trimming were established from the DNA sequence. Of about 270,000 clones listed, roughly 89% are singletons. This sequence originates from a man between 50 and 59 years old with acute or convalescent COVID-19. The sample comprised peripheral blood. The V and J genes are TRBV7-9 and TRBJ1-3; TRBD1 is a possible D gene (6 bases). The CDR3 spells CASSGQFSGNTIYF. For the CDR3, the DNA is TGTGCCAGCAGCGGACAGTTCTCTGGAAACACCATATATTTT.